This passage covers 5 T cell receptor beta chains from one sample sequenced in a study of CD4 T cells in relation to SARS-CoV-2 and coronaviruses. For these TCRs, the target antigens are not known. The unexposed donors gave CD4+ T cells in about 2010-2019, prior to COVID-19. After nine to ten days of culture, CD4+ T cells were isolated. The assay was immunoSEQ multiplex PCR, and TCRdb's table has in-frame clones only and misses some. The sample shows roughly 14,000 clones, over 60% of them seen only once. Sequencing was carried out using CD4+ T cells from PBMCs, cultured in vitro. The receptor set was obtained from a human donor in good health.

The gene calls are TRBV28 and TRBJ2-1, with D hard to call. Trimming left V 3 bases short and J 3 bases short, with 12 bases between. Germline V gene lookup returns CDR1 MDHEN and CDR2 SYDVKM. The CDR3 runs 15 residues. Written as DNA, the CDR3 is TGTGCCAGCAGTTTGGGATGGGTGGGCTACAATGAGCAGTTCTTC. It yields the protein CASSLGWVGYNEQFF.

The gene calls are TRBV3-1 (or the pseudogene TRBV3-2) and TRBJ2-4; TRBD2 is a possible D gene (5 bases). CDR1 and CDR2 from the germline V gene are LGHDT and YNNKEL (reference sequence). Between the trimmed V and J ends, which lost 1 base and 9 bases, there was a span of 16 bases. There are 15 residues in the CDR3. The CDR3 coding sequence is TGTGCCAGCAGCCAAGGGGTCCAAGAGGCGGGCATTCAGTACTTC. The encoded protein is CASSQGVQEAGIQYF.

The V and J genes are TRBV19 and TRBJ2-1, with 7 bases fitting TRBD2. The V gene's germline CDR1 is LNHDA and CDR2 SQIVND (reference sequence). V lost 6 bases, J lost 5 bases, and 7 bases stayed unmatched. The CDR3 consists of 14 residues. The CDR3, as DNA: TGTGCCAGTAGGGGGGGGTGGACCGACAATGAGCAGTTCTTC. Translated: CASRGGWTDNEQFF.

V usage is TRBV28 and J usage is TRBJ2-1; 10 bases are shared with TRBD2. With 4 bases clipped from V and 4 bases from J, the junction kept 7 bases outside the gene matches. There are 16 residues in the CDR3. Per germline, CDR1 MDHEN and CDR2 SYDVKM. The CDR3 DNA sequence: TGTGCCAGCAGTTCCCCAGCTAGCGGGAGTTACAATGAGCAGTTCTTC. It specifies CASSSPASGSYNEQFF.

This chain joins TRBV6-5 and TRBJ2-6; D gene ambiguous. The CDR3 sequence is 16 residues long. Deletions cut 0 bases from V and 0 bases from J, with 6 bases between. Germline CDR1 reads MNHEY; CDR2 reads SVGAGI. DNA for the CDR3: TGTGCCAGCAGTTACTCCCCCCTCTCTGGGGCCAACGTCCTGACTTTC. Encoded protein: CASSYSPLSGANVLTF.